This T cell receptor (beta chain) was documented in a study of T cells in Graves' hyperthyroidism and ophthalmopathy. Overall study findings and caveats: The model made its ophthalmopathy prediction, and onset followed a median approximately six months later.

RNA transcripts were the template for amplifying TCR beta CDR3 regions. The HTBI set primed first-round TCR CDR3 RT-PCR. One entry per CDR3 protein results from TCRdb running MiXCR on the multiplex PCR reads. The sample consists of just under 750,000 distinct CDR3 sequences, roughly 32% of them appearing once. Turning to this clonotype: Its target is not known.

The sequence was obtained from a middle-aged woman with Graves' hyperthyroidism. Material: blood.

CDR3 in amino acids: CATSQDRGYEQYF. For the CDR3, the DNA is TGTGCCACCAGTCAGGACAGGGGGTACGAGCAGTACTTC. V is TRBV24-1 and J is TRBJ2-7; TRBD1 agrees at 10 bases. Germline lookup yields CDR1 KGHDR and CDR2 SFDVKD. Trimming at V came to 6 bases and at J to 4 bases, leaving 2 bases not matched to a gene. The CDR3 sequence is 13 residues long.